This T cell receptor (beta chain) derives from a study of response to subunit inactivated influenza vaccine (dated by TCRdb to between 2017 and 2018). For context, the study as a whole: The study used deep quantitative T cell receptor repertoire profiling to track responses to a trivalent subunit inactivated influenza vaccine.

Library preparation employed RT-PCR. The reads were generated on an Illumina HiSeq 2500. The public sequencing data were trimmed at Q25 with fastp and processed into clonotypes with MiXCR by TCRdb, which kept only in-frame beta chains. Each entry merges the rows of one CDR3 protein and shows their most common DNA and genes. This sample has 500,000 to 550,000 distinct CDR3 sequences in its table, and 20% to 25% of those were observed once. The ten largest account for 2.8% of the sample. There are many counts of this clonotype. Its antigen target is currently unknown. Base quality data are lacking; no much larger clone is found one base away. CDR1 and CDR2 were assigned from the germline V gene as SQVTM and ANQGSEA. The CDR3 has 14 amino acids, counting the end cysteine and phenylalanine. Of all the DNA, just the CDR3 is kept, 42 bases in frame from base 1. Trimming accounts for 6 bases at V and 5 bases at J, while the number of junction bases matched to no gene is 12.

General findings and caveats noted by the study authors: The authors proposed that each seasonal influenza vaccination may bring in only a limited number of new T cells.

The sample also formed part of further work on T cells expressing NK-cell markers. That second report states: The TCR beta cDNA libraries were made using 5'RACE template switching, a step that added both a universal primer site and unique molecular identifiers. TCR beta-chain repertoires were profiled in sorted CD3+CD56+NKG2C+, CD3+CD56+NKG2C- and CD3+CD56-NKG2C+ T-cell subsets from roughly eight donors. Among the eight sequenced donors, only one was HCMV-seronegative, while the other seven were HCMV-seropositive. To restrict sorting to alphabetaTCR-expressing T cells, an anti-gammadeltaTCR antibody was added in several experiments. In about six donors, the dominant CD3+CD56+NKG2C+ clonotypes were found to rank among the top 10 CD8+ clonotypes and to make up about 1.0-7.0% of CD8+ T cells. Those dominant clonotypes were again the most abundant among CD3+CD56-NKG2C+ cells in four donors, at about 25-65%. Whether the expanded NKG2C-expressing T cell clones were specific for HCMV antigens was left unclear. All eight donors whose samples were sequenced were randomly selected healthy volunteers, three of them men and five women. HCMV serostatus was determined by detecting HCMV-specific IgG in serum with a commercial ELISA kit. Peripheral blood mononuclear cells were isolated from blood by Ficoll density gradient centrifugation. Magnetic immunoseparation with Miltenyi isolation kits was used to isolate CD4+ and CD8+ T cells from PBMC. cDNA synthesis was primed from the TCR beta constant segment, followed by two successive PCR amplification steps. Sequencing of the libraries produced 2 x 150 bp reads on Illumina HiSeq 2000/2500, MiSeq or NextSeq. MIGEC was used to demultiplex reads and group reads by UMI, and MiTCR was used to assemble and quantify clonotypes. To exclude erroneous sequences, any TCR cDNA sequence not supported by at least two reads was discarded. The tcR package was used for downstream repertoire analysis, and clonotypes were matched between fractions using CDR3 nucleotide sequence together with V segment. VDJmatch was used to annotate antigen specificity against VDJdb, with one amino acid substitution in CDR3 allowed.

This clonotype was sampled from a man in his forties or fifties who received an inactivated influenza vaccine. Donor details come from another sample of the same person, matched by shared clones. Recombination connected TRBV29-1 to TRBJ1-1; TRBD1 lines up with 7 middle nucleotides. The source material was CD4+ T cells sorted from PBMCs, sampled approximately 12 days after vaccination. The CDR3 has the sequence CSVTDTGVWTEAFF. In nucleotides, the sequence is TGCAGCGTCACCGATACAGGGGTTTGGACTGAAGCTTTCTTT.